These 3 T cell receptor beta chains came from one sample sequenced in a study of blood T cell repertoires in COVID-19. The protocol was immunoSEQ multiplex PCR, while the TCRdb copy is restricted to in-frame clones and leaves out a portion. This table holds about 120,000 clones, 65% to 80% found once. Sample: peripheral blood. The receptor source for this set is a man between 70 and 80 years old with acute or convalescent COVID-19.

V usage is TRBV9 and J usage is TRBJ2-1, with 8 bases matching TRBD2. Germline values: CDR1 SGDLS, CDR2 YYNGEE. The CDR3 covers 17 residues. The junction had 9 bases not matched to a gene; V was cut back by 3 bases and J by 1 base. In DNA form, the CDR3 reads TGTGCCAGCAGCGGGACTAGCCGGGATTCATCCTACAATGAGCAGTTCTTC. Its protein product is CASSGTSRDSSYNEQFF. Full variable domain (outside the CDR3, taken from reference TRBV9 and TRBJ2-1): DSGVTQTPKHLITATGQRVTLRCSPRSGDLSVYWYQQSLDQGLQFLIQYYNGEERAKGNILERFSAQQFPDLHSELNLSSLELGDSALYFCASSGTSRDSSYNEQFFGPGTRLTVL.

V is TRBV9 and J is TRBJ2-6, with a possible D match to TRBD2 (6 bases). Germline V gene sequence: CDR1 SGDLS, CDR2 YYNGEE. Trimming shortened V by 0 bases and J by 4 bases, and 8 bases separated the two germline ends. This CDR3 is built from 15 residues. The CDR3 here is CASSVAGVGANVLTF. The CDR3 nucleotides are TGTGCCAGCAGCGTAGCGGGGGTCGGGGCCAACGTCCTGACTTTC.

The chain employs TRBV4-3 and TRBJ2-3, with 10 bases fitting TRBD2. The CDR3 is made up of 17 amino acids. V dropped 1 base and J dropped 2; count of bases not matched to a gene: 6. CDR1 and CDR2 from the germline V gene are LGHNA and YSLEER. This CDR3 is CASSQVSSGGDTDTQYF. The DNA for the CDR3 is TGCGCCAGCAGCCAAGTATCCAGCGGGGGGGACACAGATACGCAGTATTTT.